This T cell receptor (beta chain) was sequenced for a study of shared clonotypes between healthy human individuals. Using immunoSEQ multiplex PCR, the repertoire was profiled, and TCRdb retains in-frame clones only, with some absent. The sample shows roughly 1,500,000 clones, 98% to 99% of them seen only once. Germline lookup yields CDR1 MDHEN and CDR2 SYDVKM. CDR3 size: 14 residues. V dropped 8 bases and J dropped 9; count of bases not matched to a gene: 10. Investigators divided CD4+ cells into CD45RA+ naive and CD45RA-negative memory subsets. The chain is built from TRBV28 and TRBJ2-1; 10 bases align to TRBD2. Sequences were obtained from naive CD4+ T cells sorted from blood. The subset: CD45RA+ positively selected. The TCR originated in a man between 25 and 39 years old in good health. The DNA of the CDR3 is TGTGCCAGCCAAGCTAGCGGGAGTTCGGTTGAGCAGTTCTTC. Its translation: CASQASGSSVEQFF.